This passage covers 9 T cell receptor beta chains from one sample sequenced in a study of blood T cells in healthy people across ages (dated by TCRdb to about 2015). Libraries were constructed by 5' RACE. The sequencing machine was an Illumina HiSeq 2500. A second about 6 to 11 cycle PCR used a sample-barcoded 5' primer and a J-beta primer mix. TCRdb handled the public reads itself, with Q25 trimming in fastp and clone calling in MiXCR, and kept productive beta chains. Each entry is one CDR3 protein sequence, shown with its most common DNA and genes. For this sample there are some 1,000,000 distinct CDR3 sequences; 20% to 25% appear just once. Of the sample, around 0.75% is held by the ten largest clones. The data also belong to a second study, concerning T cells of mothers and their children.

The material sequenced was blood. These receptors were obtained from a girl aged 2 to 10 in good health.

The chain links TRBV29-1 to TRBJ2-7; no clear D. The CDR3 loop spans 14 amino acids. In germline, CDR1 is SQVTM, CDR2 ANQGSEA. The V and J ends lost 6 bases and 1 base respectively, with 16 bases between them. The CDR3 spells CSVSYPGFSYEQYF. The CDR3, as DNA: TGCAGCGTCTCGTACCCCGGTTTTTCCTACGAGCAGTACTTC.

Of note for this clonotype: Germline and junction disagree at one end, which may indicate a read error. The V call is TRBV11-2, the J call TRBJ1-4; D gene unclear. This CDR3 has 15 amino acids. Germline CDR1 is SGHAT and CDR2 is FQNNGV. CDR3: CVSSFRVVTNEKLFF. The CDR3 bases are TGTGTCAGCAGCTTTAGGGTCGTTACTAATGAAAAACTGTTTTTT.

The chain has TRBV12-5 and TRBJ2-7; 7 bases align to TRBD1. Germline V gene lookup returns CDR1 LGHNT and CDR2 FRNRAP. The CDR3 extends over 14 amino acids. V dropped 6 bases and J dropped 0; count of bases not matched to a gene: 5. The CDR3 reads CASGNSGGSYEQYF. CDR3 bases: TGTGCTAGTGGGAATTCAGGGGGCTCCTACGAGCAGTACTTC.

This clonotype was seen a single time. The J gene is TRBJ2-6, the V gene TRBV4-1; a possible D gene is TRBD2 (6 bases). CDR3 length: 16 residues. Germline assignment: CDR1 MGHRA and CDR2 YSYEKL. V was clipped by 4 bases and J by 0 bases, with 10 bases between them. CDR3 sequence: CASSLNGGSGANVLTF. For the CDR3, the DNA is TGCGCCAGCAGCCTCAACGGGGGCTCTGGGGCCAACGTCCTGACTTTC.

This clonotype was seen more than once but under ten times. The chain employs TRBV25-1 and TRBJ1-2; D is uncertain. The CDR3 spans 12 residues. V lost 4 bases, J lost 4 bases, and 7 bases lay in between. Germline assignment: CDR1 MGHDK and CDR2 SYGVNS. The CDR3 here is CASSGRIYGYTF. The CDR3 DNA reads TGTGCCAGCAGTGGCCGGATCTATGGCTACACCTTC.

This clonotype was seen a few times. The gene calls are TRBV5-1 and TRBJ2-7; no clear D. Germline V gene data show CDR1 as SGHRS and CDR2 as YFSETQ. V was trimmed by 2 bases and J by 3 bases, leaving 12 bases between them. The length of the CDR3 is 14 residues. For the CDR3, the DNA is TGCGCCAGCAGCTTTGGGTCGGGCTTCTACGAGCAGTACTTC. Its protein product is CASSFGSGFYEQYF.

V is TRBV12-3 or TRBV12-4 and J is TRBJ2-7; D tentatively reads TRBD1 or TRBD2 (6 bases each). The V gene lost 3 bases and the J gene lost 2 bases, with 23 bases spanning the gap. The CDR3 totals 18 residues. CDR3: CASSFSLRLGGFPYEQYF. The CDR3 DNA follows: TGTGCCAGCAGTTTTTCGTTGAGGTTAGGGGGGTTTCCCTACGAGCAGTACTTC.

The chain links TRBV3-1 to TRBJ2-1; 7 bases are shared with TRBD2. Germline CDR1 LGHDT, CDR2 YNNKEL (reference sequence). This CDR3 has 13 residues. With 2 bases clipped from V and 6 bases from J, the junction kept 1 base outside the gene matches. CDR3 nucleotide sequence: TGTGCCAGCAGCCAACTAGCGGCCAATGAGCAGTTCTTC. Amino acid sequence: CASSQLAANEQFF.

This clonotype turned up a few times. The J gene is TRBJ2-1, the V gene TRBV27, with D maybe TRBD1 (6 bases). The CDR3 runs 15 residues. CDR1 and CDR2 from the germline V gene are MNHEY and SMNVEV (reference sequence). V shed 2 bases and J shed 2 bases, with 10 bases lying between them. This CDR3 is CASSLGGATYNEQFF. The CDR3 region has the DNA TGTGCCAGCAGTTTAGGGGGCGCCACCTACAATGAGCAGTTCTTC.